This T cell receptor (beta chain) derives from a study of blood T cell repertoires in COVID-19. Study-wide context: Researchers got acute and convalescent COVID-19 samples from the United States, Italy and Spain. PBMCs, B-cell-depleted T cells, or T cells were the source of the cDNA or gDNA that made up the material.

Original handling: Estimation of nucleated cell counts relied on the amplification of reference gene primers. The repertoire was sequenced with immunoSEQ multiplex PCR; TCRdb's copy has only in-frame clones and lacks some. V and J calls and clone size are as listed in that table; D and trimming were resolved from the DNA. The sample contains around 300,000 clones, around 90% of which appear only once. Participants were aged about 18 to 89 years from 24 US areas. Trimming removed 1 base at V and 3 bases at J, with 13 bases between. From germline, CDR1 is SGHAT and CDR2 FQNNGV. The length of the CDR3 is 16 residues.

The genes are TRBV11-2 and TRBJ2-1, with unresolved D. The sequenced sample was PBMCs or T cells enriched from blood (not recorded which). The clonotype originates from a woman between 18 and 30 years old with acute COVID-19. The chain's CDR3 is CASSLAYTAGYNEQFF. DNA for the CDR3: TGTGCCAGCAGCTTAGCTTATACGGCAGGCTACAATGAGCAGTTCTTC.